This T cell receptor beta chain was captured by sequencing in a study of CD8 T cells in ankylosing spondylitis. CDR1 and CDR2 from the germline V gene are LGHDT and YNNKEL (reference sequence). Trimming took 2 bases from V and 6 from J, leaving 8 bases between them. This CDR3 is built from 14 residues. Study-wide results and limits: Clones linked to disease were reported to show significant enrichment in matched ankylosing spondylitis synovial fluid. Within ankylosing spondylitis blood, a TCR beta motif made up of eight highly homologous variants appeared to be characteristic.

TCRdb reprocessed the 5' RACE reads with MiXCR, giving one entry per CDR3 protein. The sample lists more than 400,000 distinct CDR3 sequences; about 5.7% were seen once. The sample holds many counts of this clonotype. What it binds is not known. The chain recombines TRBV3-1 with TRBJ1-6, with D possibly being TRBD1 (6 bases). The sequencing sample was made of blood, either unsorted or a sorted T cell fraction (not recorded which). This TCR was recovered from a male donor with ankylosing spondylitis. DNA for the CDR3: TGTGCCAGCAGCCAACCGGGGGCTAATTCACCCCTCCACTTT. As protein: CASSQPGANSPLHF.